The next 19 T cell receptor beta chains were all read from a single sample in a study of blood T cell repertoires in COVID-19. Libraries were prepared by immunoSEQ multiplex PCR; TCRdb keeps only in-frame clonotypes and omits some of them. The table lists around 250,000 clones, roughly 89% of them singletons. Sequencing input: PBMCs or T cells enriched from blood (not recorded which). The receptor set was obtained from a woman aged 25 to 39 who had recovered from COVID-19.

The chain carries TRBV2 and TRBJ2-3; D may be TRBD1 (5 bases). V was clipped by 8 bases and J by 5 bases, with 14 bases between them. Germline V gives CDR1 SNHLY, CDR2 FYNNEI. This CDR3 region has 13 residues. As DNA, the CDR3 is TGTGCCAGCGATGGACAACTGGGAGATACGCAGTATTTT. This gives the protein CASDGQLGDTQYF.

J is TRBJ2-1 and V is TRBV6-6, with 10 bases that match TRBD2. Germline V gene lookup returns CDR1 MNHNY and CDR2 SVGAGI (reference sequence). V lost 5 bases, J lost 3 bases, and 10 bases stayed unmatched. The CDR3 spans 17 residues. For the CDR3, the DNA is TGTGCCAGCAGTCCCCTCTGGACTAGCGGAATCTACAATGAGCAGTTCTTC. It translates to CASSPLWTSGIYNEQFF.

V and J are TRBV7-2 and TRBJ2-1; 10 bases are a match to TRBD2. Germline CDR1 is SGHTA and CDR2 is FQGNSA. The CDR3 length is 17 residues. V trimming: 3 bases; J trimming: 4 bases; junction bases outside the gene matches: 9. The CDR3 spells CASSFWLAGVRYNEQFF. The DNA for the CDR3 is TGTGCCAGCAGCTTTTGGCTAGCGGGAGTTCGGTACAATGAGCAGTTCTTC.

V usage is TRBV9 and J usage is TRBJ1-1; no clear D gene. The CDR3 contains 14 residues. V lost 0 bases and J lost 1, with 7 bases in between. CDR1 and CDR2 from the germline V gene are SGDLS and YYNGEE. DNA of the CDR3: TGTGCCAGCAGCGTAGTGGCTCAGAACACTGAAGCTTTCTTT. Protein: CASSVVAQNTEAFF. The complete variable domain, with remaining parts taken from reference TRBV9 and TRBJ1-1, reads DSGVTQTPKHLITATGQRVTLRCSPRSGDLSVYWYQQSLDQGLQFLIQYYNGEERAKGNILERFSAQQFPDLHSELNLSSLELGDSALYFCASSVVAQNTEAFFGQGTRLTVV.

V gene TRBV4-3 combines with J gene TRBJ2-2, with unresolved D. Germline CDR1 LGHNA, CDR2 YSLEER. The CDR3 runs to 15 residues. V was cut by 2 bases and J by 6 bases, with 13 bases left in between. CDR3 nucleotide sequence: TGCGCCAGCAGCCAATTAACTACCACCGCCGGGGAGCTGTTTTTT. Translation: CASSQLTTTAGELFF.

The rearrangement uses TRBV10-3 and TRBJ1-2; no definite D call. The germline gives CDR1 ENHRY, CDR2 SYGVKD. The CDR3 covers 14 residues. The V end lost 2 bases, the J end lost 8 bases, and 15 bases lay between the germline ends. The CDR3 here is CAISEGPTEWGYTF. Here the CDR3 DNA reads TGTGCCATCAGTGAGGGGCCGACCGAGTGGGGCTACACCTTC.

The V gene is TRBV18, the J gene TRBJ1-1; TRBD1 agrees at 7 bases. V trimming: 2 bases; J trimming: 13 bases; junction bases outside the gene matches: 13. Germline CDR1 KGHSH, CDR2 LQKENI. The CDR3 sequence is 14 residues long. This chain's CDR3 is CASSPMTGSSYGFF. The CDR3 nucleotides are TGTGCCAGCTCACCAATGACAGGGTCATCGTACGGTTTCTTT.

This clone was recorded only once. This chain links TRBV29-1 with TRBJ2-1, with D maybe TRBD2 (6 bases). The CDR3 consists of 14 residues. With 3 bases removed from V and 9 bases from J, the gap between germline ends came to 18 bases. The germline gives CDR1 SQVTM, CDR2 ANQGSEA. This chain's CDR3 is CSVDSAGPLGEQFF. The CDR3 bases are TGCAGCGTTGATTCCGCGGGACCCCTAGGTGAGCAGTTCTTC.

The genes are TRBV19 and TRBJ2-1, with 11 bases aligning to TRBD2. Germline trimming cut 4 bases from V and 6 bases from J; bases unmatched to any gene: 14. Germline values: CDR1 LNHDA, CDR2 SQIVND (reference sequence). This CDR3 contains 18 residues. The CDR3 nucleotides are TGTGCCAGTAGTACCGAGGAAAGGGGACTAGCGGCCCTCAATGAGCAGTTCTTC. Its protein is CASSTEERGLAALNEQFF.

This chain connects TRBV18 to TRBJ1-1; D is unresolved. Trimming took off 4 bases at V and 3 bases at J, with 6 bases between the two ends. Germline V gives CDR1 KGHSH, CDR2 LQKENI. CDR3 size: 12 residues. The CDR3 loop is CASSLGDTEAFF. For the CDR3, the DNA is TGTGCCAGCTCACTCGGGGACACTGAAGCTTTCTTT.

The CDR3: CASSSGAGVNTGELFF. The CDR3 region has the DNA TGTGCCAGTAGCTCAGGGGCAGGGGTTAACACCGGGGAGCTGTTTTTT. This chain connects TRBV19 to TRBJ2-2; TRBD1 might be the D (6 bases). The ends were cut back, 6 bases at V and 2 bases at J, with 16 bases in the middle. Germline V gives CDR1 LNHDA, CDR2 SQIVND (reference sequence). The CDR3 loop spans 16 amino acids.

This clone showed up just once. This CDR3 is CASSLLAGTNSPLHF. CDR3 sequence (DNA): TGTGCCAGCAGTTTATTGGCGGGAACTAATTCACCCCTCCACTTT. The gene calls are TRBV28 and TRBJ1-6; D not certain. This CDR3 is built from 15 residues. The germline V gene encodes CDR1 MDHEN and CDR2 SYDVKM. V was cut by 1 base and J by 6 bases, with 10 bases left in between.

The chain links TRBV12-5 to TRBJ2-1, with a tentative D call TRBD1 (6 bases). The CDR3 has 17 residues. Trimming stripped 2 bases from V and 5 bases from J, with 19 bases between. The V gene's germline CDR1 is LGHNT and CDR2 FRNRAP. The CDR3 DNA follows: TGTGCTAGTGGTTTGACTACCTTAGCAGGGGAAAACAATGAGCAGTTCTTC. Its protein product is CASGLTTLAGENNEQFF. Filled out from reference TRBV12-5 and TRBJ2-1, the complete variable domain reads DARVTQTPRHKVTEMGQEVTMRCQPILGHNTVFWYRQTMMQGLELLAYFRNRAPLDDSGMPKDRFSAEMPDATLATLKIQPSEPRDSAVYFCASGLTTLAGENNEQFFGPGTRLTVL.

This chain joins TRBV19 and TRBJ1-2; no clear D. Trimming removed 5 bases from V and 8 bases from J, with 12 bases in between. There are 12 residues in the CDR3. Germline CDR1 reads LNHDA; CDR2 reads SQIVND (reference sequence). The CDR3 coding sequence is TGTGCCAGTAGTTACATGGGCCAGGGCTACACCTTC. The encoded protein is CASSYMGQGYTF. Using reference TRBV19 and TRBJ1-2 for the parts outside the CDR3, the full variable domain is DGGITQSPKYLFRKEGQNVTLSCEQNLNHDAMYWYRQDPGQGLRLIYYSQIVNDFQKGDIAEGYSVSREKKESFPLTVTSAQKNPTAFYLCASSYMGQGYTFGSGTRLTVV.

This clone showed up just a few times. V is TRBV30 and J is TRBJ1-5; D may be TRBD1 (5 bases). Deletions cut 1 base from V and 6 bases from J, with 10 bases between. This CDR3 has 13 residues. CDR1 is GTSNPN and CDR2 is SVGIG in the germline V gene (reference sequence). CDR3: CAWSGGGGQPQHF. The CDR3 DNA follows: TGTGCCTGGAGTGGGGGGGGTGGTCAGCCCCAGCATTTT.

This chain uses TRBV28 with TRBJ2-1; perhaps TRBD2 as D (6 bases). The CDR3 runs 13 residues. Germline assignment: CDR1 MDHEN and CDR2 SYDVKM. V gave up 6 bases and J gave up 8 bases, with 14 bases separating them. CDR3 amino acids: CASSPGTFHEQFF. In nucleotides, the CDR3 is TGTGCCAGCAGCCCCGGGACTTTCCATGAGCAGTTCTTC.

The CDR3 loop is CAWSANYEQYF. CDR3 nucleotides: TGTGCCTGGAGCGCTAACTACGAGCAGTACTTC. The gene calls are TRBV30 and TRBJ2-7, with unresolved D. V was clipped by 3 bases and J by 3 bases, with 6 bases between them. The CDR3 loop spans 11 amino acids. Germline V CDR1 and CDR2: GTSNPN, SVGIG (reference sequence).

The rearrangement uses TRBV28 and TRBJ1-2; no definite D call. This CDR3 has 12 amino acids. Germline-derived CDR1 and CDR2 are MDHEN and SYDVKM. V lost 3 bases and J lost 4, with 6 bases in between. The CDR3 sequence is CASSFEGYGYTF. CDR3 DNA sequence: TGTGCCAGCAGTTTCGAGGGCTATGGCTACACCTTC.

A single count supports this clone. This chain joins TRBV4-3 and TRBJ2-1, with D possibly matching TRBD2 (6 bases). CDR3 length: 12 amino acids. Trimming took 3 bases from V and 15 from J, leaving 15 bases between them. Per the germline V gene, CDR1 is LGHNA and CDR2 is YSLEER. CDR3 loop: CASSHGGINRFF. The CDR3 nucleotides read TGCGCCAGCAGCCACGGCGGGATCAACAGGTTCTTC.